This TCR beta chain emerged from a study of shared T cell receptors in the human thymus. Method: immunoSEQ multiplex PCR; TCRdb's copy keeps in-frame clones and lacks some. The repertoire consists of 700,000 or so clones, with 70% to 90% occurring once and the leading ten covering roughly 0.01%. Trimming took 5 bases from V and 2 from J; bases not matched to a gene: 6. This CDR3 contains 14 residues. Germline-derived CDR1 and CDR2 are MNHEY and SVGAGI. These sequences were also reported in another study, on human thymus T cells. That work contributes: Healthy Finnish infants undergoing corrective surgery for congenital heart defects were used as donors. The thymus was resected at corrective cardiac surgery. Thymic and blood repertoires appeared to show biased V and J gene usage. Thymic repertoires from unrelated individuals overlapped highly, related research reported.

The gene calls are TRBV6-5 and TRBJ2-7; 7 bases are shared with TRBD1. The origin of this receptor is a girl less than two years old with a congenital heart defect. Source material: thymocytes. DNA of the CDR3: TGTGCCAGCAGTCCGGGACAGCCACCCTACGAGCAGTACTTC. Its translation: CASSPGQPPYEQYF.